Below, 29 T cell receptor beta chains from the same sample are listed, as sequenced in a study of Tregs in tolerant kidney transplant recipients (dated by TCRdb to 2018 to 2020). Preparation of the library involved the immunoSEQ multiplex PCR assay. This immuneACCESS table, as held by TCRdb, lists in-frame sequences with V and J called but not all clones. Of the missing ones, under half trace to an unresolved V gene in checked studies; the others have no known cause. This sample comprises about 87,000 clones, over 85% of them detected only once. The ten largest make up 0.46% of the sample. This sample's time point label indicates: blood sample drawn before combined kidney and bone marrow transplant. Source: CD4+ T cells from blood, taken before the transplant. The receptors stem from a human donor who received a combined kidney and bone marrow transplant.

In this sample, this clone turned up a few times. CDR3 region: CASSVGMGGTEAFF. The CDR3 DNA sequence: TGTGCCAGCAGCGTGGGGATGGGGGGAACTGAAGCTTTCTTT. J is TRBJ1-1 and V is TRBV7-2, with D possibly being TRBD1 (5 bases). CDR1 SGHTA and CDR2 FQGNSA come from the germline V gene. This CDR3 is built from 14 residues. The V gene lost 5 bases and the J gene lost 5 bases, with 15 bases spanning the gap.

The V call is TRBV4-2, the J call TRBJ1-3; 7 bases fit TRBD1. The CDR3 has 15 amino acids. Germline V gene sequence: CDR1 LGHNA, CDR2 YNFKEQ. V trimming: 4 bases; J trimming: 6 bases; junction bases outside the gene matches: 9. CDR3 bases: TGTGCCAGCAGCCTCACCGGGACAGAGAAAAACACCATATATTTT. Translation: CASSLTGTEKNTIYF.

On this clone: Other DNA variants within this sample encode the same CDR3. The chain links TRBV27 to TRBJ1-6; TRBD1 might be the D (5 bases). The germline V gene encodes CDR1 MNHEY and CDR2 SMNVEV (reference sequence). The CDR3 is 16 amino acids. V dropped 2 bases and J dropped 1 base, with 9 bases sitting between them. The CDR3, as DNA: TGTGCCAGCAGTTTAGCAAGGGGTTCCTATAATTCACCCCTCCACTTT. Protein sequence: CASSLARGSYNSPLHF.

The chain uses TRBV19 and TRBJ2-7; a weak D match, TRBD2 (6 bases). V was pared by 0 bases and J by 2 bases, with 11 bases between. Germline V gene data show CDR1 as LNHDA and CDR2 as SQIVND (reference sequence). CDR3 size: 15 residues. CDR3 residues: CASSIDLATTYEQYF. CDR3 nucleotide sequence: TGTGCCAGTAGTATAGACCTAGCGACAACCTACGAGCAGTACTTC.

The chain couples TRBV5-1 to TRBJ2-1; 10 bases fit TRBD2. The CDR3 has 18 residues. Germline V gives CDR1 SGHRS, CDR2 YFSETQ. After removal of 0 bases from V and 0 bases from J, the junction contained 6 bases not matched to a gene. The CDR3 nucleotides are TGCGCCAGCAGCTTGGACTGGACTAGCGGATACTCCTACAATGAGCAGTTCTTC. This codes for CASSLDWTSGYSYNEQFF.

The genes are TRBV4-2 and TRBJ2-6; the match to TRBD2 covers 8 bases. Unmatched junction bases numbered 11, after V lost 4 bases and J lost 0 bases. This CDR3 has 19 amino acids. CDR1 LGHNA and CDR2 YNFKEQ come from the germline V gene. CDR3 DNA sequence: TGTGCCAGCAGCCCACAGCGGGGGTTGGGACTCTCTGGGGCCAACGTCCTGACTTTC. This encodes CASSPQRGLGLSGANVLTF.

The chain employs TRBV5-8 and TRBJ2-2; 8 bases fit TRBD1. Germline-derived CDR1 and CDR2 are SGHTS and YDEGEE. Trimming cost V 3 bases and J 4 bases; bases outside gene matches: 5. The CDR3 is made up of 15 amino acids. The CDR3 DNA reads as TGTGCCAGCAGCTCTACCGGGACAGGCACCGGGGAGCTGTTTTTT. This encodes CASSSTGTGTGELFF. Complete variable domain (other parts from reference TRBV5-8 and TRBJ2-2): EAGVTQSPTHLIKTRGQQATLRCSPISGHTSVYWYQQALGLGLQFLLWYDEGEERNRGNFPPRFSGRQFPNYSSELNVNALELEDSALYLCASSSTGTGTGELFFGEGSRLTVL.

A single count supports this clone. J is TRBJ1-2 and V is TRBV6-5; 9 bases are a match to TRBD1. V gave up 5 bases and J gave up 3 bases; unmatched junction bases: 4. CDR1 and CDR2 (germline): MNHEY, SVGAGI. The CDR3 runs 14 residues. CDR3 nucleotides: TGTGCCAGCAGTCCCAGGGACAGGGACTATGGCTACACCTTC. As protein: CASSPRDRDYGYTF.

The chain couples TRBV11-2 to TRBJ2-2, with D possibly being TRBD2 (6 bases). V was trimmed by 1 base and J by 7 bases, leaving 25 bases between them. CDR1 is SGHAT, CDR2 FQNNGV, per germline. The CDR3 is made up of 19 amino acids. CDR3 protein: CASSLAFHGTQKRVGELFF. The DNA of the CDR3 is TGTGCCAGCAGCTTAGCCTTTCACGGGACTCAGAAACGAGTCGGGGAGCTGTTTTTT.

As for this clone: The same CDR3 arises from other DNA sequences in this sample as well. The DNA of the CDR3 is TGTGCCAGCTCACCAAGCGGGGGGGCCTTATACGAGCAGTACTTC. It translates to CASSPSGGALYEQYF. The chain joins TRBV18 to TRBJ2-7; 10 bases line up with TRBD2. The germline V gene has CDR1 KGHSH and CDR2 LQKENI. This CDR3 region has 15 residues. The J segment lost 4 bases and the V segment lost 2 bases, leaving 5 bases of the junction unmatched.

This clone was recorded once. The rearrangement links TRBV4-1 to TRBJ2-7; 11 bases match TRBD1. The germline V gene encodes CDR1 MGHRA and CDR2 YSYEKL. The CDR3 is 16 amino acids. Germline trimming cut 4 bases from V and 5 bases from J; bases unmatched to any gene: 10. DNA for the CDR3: TGCGCCAGCAGCCTATCCTCGGACAGGGGGCGCGACGAGCAGTACTTC. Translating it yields CASSLSSDRGRDEQYF.

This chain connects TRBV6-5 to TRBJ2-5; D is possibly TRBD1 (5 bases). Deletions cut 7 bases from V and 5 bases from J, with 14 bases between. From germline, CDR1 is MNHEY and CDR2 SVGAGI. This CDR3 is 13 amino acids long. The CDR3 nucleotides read TGTGCCAGCACCACCGTGGGGCGGGAGACCCAGTACTTC. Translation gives CASTTVGRETQYF.

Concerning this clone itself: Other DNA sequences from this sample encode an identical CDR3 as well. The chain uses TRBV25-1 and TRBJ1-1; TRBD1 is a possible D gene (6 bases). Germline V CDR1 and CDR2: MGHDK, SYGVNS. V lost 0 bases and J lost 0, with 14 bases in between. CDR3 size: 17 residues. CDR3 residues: CASSEYRTARLNTEAFF. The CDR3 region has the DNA TGTGCCAGCAGTGAATATCGGACAGCGAGGCTGAACACTGAAGCTTTCTTT.

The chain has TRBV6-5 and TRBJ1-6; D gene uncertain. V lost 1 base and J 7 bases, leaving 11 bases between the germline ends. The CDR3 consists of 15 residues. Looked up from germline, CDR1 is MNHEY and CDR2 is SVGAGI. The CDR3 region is CASSYLTSRNSPLHF. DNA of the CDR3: TGTGCCAGCAGTTACTTGACTTCCCGGAATTCACCCCTCCACTTT.

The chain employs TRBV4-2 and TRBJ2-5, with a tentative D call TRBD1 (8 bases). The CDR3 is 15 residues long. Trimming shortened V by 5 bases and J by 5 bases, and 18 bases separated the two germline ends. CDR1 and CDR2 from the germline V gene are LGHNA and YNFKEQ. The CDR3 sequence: CASSLAKQGGETQYF. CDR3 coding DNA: TGTGCCAGCAGCTTGGCCAAACAGGGGGGGGAGACCCAGTACTTC.

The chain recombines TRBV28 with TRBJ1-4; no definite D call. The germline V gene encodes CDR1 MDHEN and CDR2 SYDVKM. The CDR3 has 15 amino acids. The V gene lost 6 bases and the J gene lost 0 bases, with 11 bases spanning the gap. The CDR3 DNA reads TGTGCCAGCAGATTTGCCGGGACAACTAATGAAAAACTGTTTTTT. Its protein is CASRFAGTTNEKLFF.

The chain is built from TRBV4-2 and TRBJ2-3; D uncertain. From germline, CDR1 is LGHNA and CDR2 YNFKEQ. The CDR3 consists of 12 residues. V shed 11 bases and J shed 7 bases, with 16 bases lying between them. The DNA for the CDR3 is TGTGCCCCCCCCCGACGCAGGTATACGCAGTATTTT. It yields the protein CAPPRRRYTQYF.

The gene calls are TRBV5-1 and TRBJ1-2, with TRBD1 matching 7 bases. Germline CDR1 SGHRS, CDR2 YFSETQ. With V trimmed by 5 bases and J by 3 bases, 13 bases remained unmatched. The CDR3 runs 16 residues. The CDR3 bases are TGCGCCAGCAGTCGAGGCCCAAAAGGGGGCGACTATGGCTACACCTTC. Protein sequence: CASSRGPKGGDYGYTF.

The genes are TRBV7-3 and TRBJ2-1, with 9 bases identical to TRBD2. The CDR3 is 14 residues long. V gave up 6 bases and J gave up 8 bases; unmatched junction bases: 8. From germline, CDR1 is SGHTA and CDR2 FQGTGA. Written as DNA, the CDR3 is TGTGCCAGCAGGTCTAGCGGGGCGAAGGATGAGCAGTTCTTC. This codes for CASRSSGAKDEQFF.

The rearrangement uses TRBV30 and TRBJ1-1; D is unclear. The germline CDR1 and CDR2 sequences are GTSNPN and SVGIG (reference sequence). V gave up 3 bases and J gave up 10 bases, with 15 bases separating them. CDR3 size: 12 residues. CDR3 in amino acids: CAWRDAHERAFF. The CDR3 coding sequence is TGTGCCTGGAGAGACGCCCACGAGCGAGCTTTCTTT.

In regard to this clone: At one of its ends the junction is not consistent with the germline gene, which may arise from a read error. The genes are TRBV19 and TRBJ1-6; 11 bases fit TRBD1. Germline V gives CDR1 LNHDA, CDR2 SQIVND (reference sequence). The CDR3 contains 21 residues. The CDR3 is CASSISVRTGGILGYNTPLHF. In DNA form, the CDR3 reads TGTGCCAGTAGTATTTCTGTGAGGACAGGGGGCATCCTCGGATATAATACACCCCTCCACTTT.

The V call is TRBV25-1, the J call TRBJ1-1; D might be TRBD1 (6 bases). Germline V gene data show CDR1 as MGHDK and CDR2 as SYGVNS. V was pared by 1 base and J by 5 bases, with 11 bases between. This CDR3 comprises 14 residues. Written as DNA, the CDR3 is TGTGCCAGCAGTGAATTCAGGGGCTCGACTGAAGCTTTCTTT. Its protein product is CASSEFRGSTEAFF.

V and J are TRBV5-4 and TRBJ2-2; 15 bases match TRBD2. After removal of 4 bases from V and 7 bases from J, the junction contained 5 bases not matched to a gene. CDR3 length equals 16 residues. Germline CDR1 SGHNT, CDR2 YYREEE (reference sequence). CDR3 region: CASSSGTSGGFGELFF. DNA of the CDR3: TGTGCCAGCAGCAGCGGGACTAGCGGGGGGTTCGGGGAGCTGTTTTTT. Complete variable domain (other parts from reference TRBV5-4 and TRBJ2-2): ETGVTQSPTHLIKTRGQQVTLRCSSQSGHNTVSWYQQALGQGPQFIFQYYREEENGRGNFPPRFSGLQFPNYSSELNVNALELDDSALYLCASSSGTSGGFGELFFGEGSRLTVL.

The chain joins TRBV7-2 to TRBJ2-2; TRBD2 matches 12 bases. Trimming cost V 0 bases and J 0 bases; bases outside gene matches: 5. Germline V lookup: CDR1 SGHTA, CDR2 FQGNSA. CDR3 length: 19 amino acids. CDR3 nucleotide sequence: TGTGCCAGCAGCTTAGCGTGGCCTAGCGGGAGGGCGAACACCGGGGAGCTGTTTTTT. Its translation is CASSLAWPSGRANTGELFF.

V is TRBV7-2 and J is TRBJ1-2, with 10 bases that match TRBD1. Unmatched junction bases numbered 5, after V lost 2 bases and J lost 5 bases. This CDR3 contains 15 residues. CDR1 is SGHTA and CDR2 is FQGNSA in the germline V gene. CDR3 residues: CASSLRQGAGYGYTF. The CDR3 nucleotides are TGTGCCAGCAGCTTAAGACAGGGGGCGGGATATGGCTACACCTTC.

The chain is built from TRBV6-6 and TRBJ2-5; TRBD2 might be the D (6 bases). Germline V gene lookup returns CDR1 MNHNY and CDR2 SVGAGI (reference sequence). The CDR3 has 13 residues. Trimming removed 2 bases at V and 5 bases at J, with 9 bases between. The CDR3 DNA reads TGTGCCAGCAGTTACCGAGGAGGGGAGACCCAGTACTTC. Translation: CASSYRGGETQYF.

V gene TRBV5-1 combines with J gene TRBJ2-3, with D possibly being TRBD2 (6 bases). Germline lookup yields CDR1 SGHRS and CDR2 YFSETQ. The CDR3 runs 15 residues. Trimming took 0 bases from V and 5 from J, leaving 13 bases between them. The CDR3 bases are TGCGCCAGCAGCTTGGTTGCGGGGACGGAAGATACGCAGTATTTT. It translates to CASSLVAGTEDTQYF. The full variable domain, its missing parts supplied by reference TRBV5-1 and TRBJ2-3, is KAGVTQTPRYLIKTRGQQVTLSCSPISGHRSVSWYQQTPGQGLQFLFEYFSETQRNKGNFPGRFSGRQFSNSRSEMNVSTLELGDSALYLCASSLVAGTEDTQYFGPGTRLTVL.

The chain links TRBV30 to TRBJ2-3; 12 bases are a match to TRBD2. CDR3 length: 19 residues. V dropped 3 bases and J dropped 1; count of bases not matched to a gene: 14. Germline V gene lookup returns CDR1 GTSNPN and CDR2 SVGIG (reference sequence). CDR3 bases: TGTGCCTGGAGGCCCAAACTAGCGGGAGGCCAGAGAGGCACAGATACGCAGTATTTT. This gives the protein CAWRPKLAGGQRGTDTQYF.

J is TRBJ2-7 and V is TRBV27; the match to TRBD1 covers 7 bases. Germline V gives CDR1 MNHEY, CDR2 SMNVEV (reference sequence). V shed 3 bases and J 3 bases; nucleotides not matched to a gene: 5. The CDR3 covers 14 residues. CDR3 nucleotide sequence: TGTGCCAGCAGTTTCTACCGGGACAGCTACGAGCAGTACTTC. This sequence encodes CASSFYRDSYEQYF.